The source of this T cell receptor beta chain is a study of blood T cell repertoires in COVID-19 (dated by TCRdb to the early 2020s). With respect to the entire study: Collaborator samples came from the United States, Italy and Spain and covered acute and convalescent phases of COVID-19. Subjects who had been exposed to COVID-19, were actively infected with it, or had recovered from it provided the deeply sampled blood TCRbeta repertoires that made up the dataset. The repertoires were released in a freely available public database meant as a resource for research on the immune response to SARS-CoV-2. The samples were drawn from the first 160 participants of the ongoing ImmuneRACE study and from 1,254 subjects provided by 6 global collaborators. A de-identified subject ID, COVID-19 status, age in years and sex were almost always included in the sample metadata. Where HLA class I and class II types were available, the types were taken from metadata supplied by the sample provider, not from assay-based typing. The prospective study material was composed of cDNA or gDNA derived from T cells, B-cell-depleted T cells, or PBMCs.

On the study overall, not on this receptor specifically: The amount of clinical and demographic metadata varied by source and participant and was provided uncurated.

TCRbeta CDR3 regions were amplified from genomic DNA by means of the immunoSEQ Assay, a bias-controlled multiplex PCR. The authors' pipeline ran thus. The number of nucleated cells in each sample was estimated from the amplification of reference gene primers within the assay. To quantify the absolute abundance of each unique TCRbeta CDR3 rearrangement, sequence reads were collapsed and filtered. For each sample, productive Simpson clonality was calculated by taking the square root of Simpson's diversity index across productive rearrangements. TCRdb limited this immuneACCESS table to in-frame rearrangements with V and J called. A share of clones is missing; checked studies link under half to unresolved V genes, and the rest is unexplained. From that table come the V and J calls and clone size; the DNA was used to work out D and trimming. This sample is represented by roughly 260,000 clones; 82% of them were singletons. In total, the top ten clones hold roughly 3.1% of the sample.

Each collaborating institution followed its own protocols to collect whole blood in K2EDTA tubes. For TCRbeta analysis, collaborators shipped samples in one of three forms: frozen whole blood, isolated PBMCs, or DNA extracted from either of those sample types. This clone appeared a few times. Its antigen remains unidentified. Base qualities are not at hand, and no much larger clone is one base apart. The receptor's source is a woman younger than 30 with acute or convalescent COVID-19. Sequenced input: peripheral blood.

For the CDR3, the sequence is CATSRDLGTGGRTGELFF. The DNA sequence is given as TGTGCCACCAGCAGAGATTTGGGAACAGGGGGTCGCACCGGGGAGCTGTTTTTT. Recombination joined TRBV15 with TRBJ2-2; TRBD1 agrees with 8 junctional bases. CDR1 LNHNV and CDR2 YYDKDF were looked up in the germline V gene (reference sequence). The CDR3, from cysteine to phenylalanine, totals 18 residues. Only CDR3 DNA remains: 54 bases, in frame from the first base. Trimmed from V: 0 bases; trimmed from J: 4 bases; junction bases lacking a gene match: 10.